A selection of T cell receptor beta chains follows, all from one sample in a study of T cell changes during pregnancy in multiple sclerosis. TCRdb keeps only in-frame clones here, not all; method: immunoSEQ multiplex PCR. The data contain about 68,000 clones, approximately 90% of them seen just once; the ten biggest clones take up around 1.4%. The input for sequencing was peripheral blood, taken in the third trimester of pregnancy. Receptor source: a female donor with multiple sclerosis, enrolled in a pregnancy study. The CDR3 runs from the conserved cysteine through the conserved F or W. The D gene is left open where the match is weak.

CDR3nt	CDR3aa	j_gene	d_gene	v_gene
TGTGCCAGCAGCTTATTCGTCGGGAACAATGAGCAGTTCTTC	CASSLFVGNNEQFF	TRBJ2-1	-	TRBV7-2
TGTGCCAGCAGCCCGAGGGACAGGACCTACGAAGTGACCCAGTACTTC	CASSPRDRTYEVTQYF	TRBJ2-5	TRBD1	TRBV7-6
TGTGCCAGCAGTGAGGGGGCACAAGAGACCCAGTACTTC	CASSEGAQETQYF	TRBJ2-5	-	TRBV6-1
TGTGCCAGCAGCGTCGGGACTAGCGGGACGAATGAGCAGTTCTTC	CASSVGTSGTNEQFF	TRBJ2-1	TRBD2	TRBV6-4
TGTGCCAGCAGTGCCAGACCCAGCGATCAGCCCCAGCATTTT	CASSARPSDQPQHF	TRBJ1-5	-	TRBV2
TGTGCCAGCAGCACCCAAATGGGCCATAACTATGGCTACACCTTC	CASSTQMGHNYGYTF	TRBJ1-2	-	TRBV11-2
TGTGCCAGCAGAACAGGACTAGCGGTACATACCGGGGAGCTGTTTTTT	CASRTGLAVHTGELFF	TRBJ2-2	TRBD2	TRBV7-2
TGTGCCAGCAGTTACCAATGGACAGCCACCTACGAGCAGTACTTC	CASSYQWTATYEQYF	TRBJ2-7	-	TRBV6-5
TGTGCCAGCAGGACAGCCCAAGAGACCCAGTACTTC	CASRTAQETQYF	TRBJ2-5	-	TRBV6-5
TGTGCCAGCAGCTTGGAGGGGACAGGGGCCTACGAGCAGTACTTC	CASSLEGTGAYEQYF	TRBJ2-7	TRBD1	TRBV5-8
TGTGCCAGCAGCTTACCGGGACAACAAGAGACCCAGTACTTC	CASSLPGQQETQYF	TRBJ2-5	-	TRBV5-4
TGTGCCAGCAGCTTCCCGGGACAGGTCAACACCGGGGAGCTGTTTTTT	CASSFPGQVNTGELFF	TRBJ2-2	TRBD1	TRBV11-2
TGTGCCAGCAGTCCGGGGGGGGGCACCGGGGAGCTGTTTTTT	CASSPGGGTGELFF	TRBJ2-2	TRBD2	TRBV7-6
TGTGCCAGTAGTATATCAGGTATTGACTATGGCTACACCTTC	CASSISGIDYGYTF	TRBJ1-2	-	TRBV19
TGTGCCAGTAGTGCGAGGCTTTCCCGCACAGATACGCAGTATTTT	CASSARLSRTDTQYF	TRBJ2-3	-	TRBV19
TGTGCCAGCAGCCCCCAAGGGGACATTCAGTACTTC	CASSPQGDIQYF	TRBJ2-4	-	TRBV7-2
TGTGCCAGCAGTGAACAGGTTGGTAGCGCTGAGCAGTTCTTC	CASSEQVGSAEQFF	TRBJ2-1	-	TRBV2
TGCAGTGCTCTGGCCGGGGACGAGCAGTACTTC	CSALAGDEQYF	TRBJ2-7	-	TRBV20-1
TGTGCCAGCAGCTTAATCCAGACAGATACGCAGTATTTT	CASSLIQTDTQYF	TRBJ2-3	-	TRBV7-9
TGTGCCAGCAGTCAGGGACTAGCGGGAGTAGATGAGCAGTTCTTC	CASSQGLAGVDEQFF	TRBJ2-1	TRBD2	TRBV6-5
TGTGCCAGCTTAACGAGGACAGGGGATTCCGCTAATGAAAAACTGTTTTTT	CASLTRTGDSANEKLFF	TRBJ1-4	TRBD1	TRBV2
TGTGCCAGCAGCCCTCGGGGGGTCTCATCCTACGAGCAGTACTTC	CASSPRGVSSYEQYF	TRBJ2-7	TRBD2	TRBV7-9
TGCAGTGCTTTCTCACTGGGCGCGGCTTTCTTT	CSAFSLGAAFF	TRBJ1-1	-	TRBV20-1
TGTGCCAGTAGTCAGACAGGGGGTAATTCACCCCTCCACTTT	CASSQTGGNSPLHF	TRBJ1-6	TRBD1	TRBV19
TGTGCCAGCAGCTTAGAACCAGCGGGATACTACAATGAGCAGTTCTTC	CASSLEPAGYYNEQFF	TRBJ2-1	TRBD2	TRBV7-8
TGTGCCAGCCTCCCCGGGGGGACAGGGGTTCACGAGCAGTACTTC	CASLPGGTGVHEQYF	TRBJ2-7	TRBD1	TRBV7-6
TGCAGCGTTGAACCCGAAGAGCGGGGCACCTACGAGCAGTACTTC	CSVEPEERGTYEQYF	TRBJ2-7	TRBD2	TRBV29-1
TGTGCCAGCAGCTTAGCCCTAGCGGGATTGTACATTCAGTACTTC	CASSLALAGLYIQYF	TRBJ2-4	TRBD2	TRBV7-8